The source of this T cell receptor (beta chain) is a study of Ad26.COV2.S vaccination and SARS-CoV-2 variants. Across the whole study: Doses of Ad26.COV2.S were injected into muscle once or twice, 56 days apart. Study-level points and caveats: Breadth, reportedly substantial, characterized the spike-specific CD8+ and CD4+ T cell responses after vaccination.

In germline, CDR1 is SNHLY, CDR2 FYNNEI. V lost 7 bases to trimming and J lost 1 base, with 11 bases between them. The CDR3 is 14 residues long. This table comes from immunoSEQ multiplex PCR, and its TCRdb copy is limited to in-frame clones, with some not included. Of 300,000 to 350,000 clones in the sample, about 88% were seen once. In the case of this clone: What it binds is not known.

Regarding treatment: roughly 19 received Ad26.COV2.S at low or high dose, single or two shots; several received placebo; per-sample allocation not given. Vaccine and placebo recipients were sampled on day 63 after the first injection. Sample: peripheral blood, taken in a trial of Ad26.COV2.S vaccine versus placebo. This rearrangement joins TRBV2 to TRBJ1-5, with D perhaps matching TRBD1 (5 bases). The TCR sequence derives from a person between 18 and 60 years old who received the Ad26.COV2.S COVID-19 vaccine or a placebo. The CDR3 DNA reads as TGTGCCAGCAATTTAGGACAAAGCAATCAGCCCCAGCATTTT. The encoded protein is CASNLGQSNQPQHF.